This T cell receptor beta chain was retrieved from a study of blood T cell repertoires in COVID-19. Study-wide background: Sites across the United States, Italy and Spain contributed samples from acute and convalescent COVID-19. From T cells, B-cell-depleted T cells, or PBMCs came the material, which was cDNA or gDNA.

Clones were sequenced by immunoSEQ multiplex PCR, and TCRdb holds only the in-frame ones, with some missing. The table includes about 110,000 clones, around 89% detected once. V lost 2 bases and J 0 bases, leaving 14 bases between the germline ends. Germline CDR1 reads MNHEY; CDR2 reads SVGEGT. The CDR3 runs 17 residues. The V call is TRBV6-2 or TRBV6-3, the J call TRBJ2-1; possibly TRBD2 for D (7 bases). The TCR comes from a man aged 45 to 65 with active or convalescent COVID-19. Material: peripheral blood. This CDR3 is CASSYGGAPSSYNEQFF. The CDR3 bases are TGTGCCAGCAGTTACGGGGGGGCTCCTAGCTCCTACAATGAGCAGTTCTTC.